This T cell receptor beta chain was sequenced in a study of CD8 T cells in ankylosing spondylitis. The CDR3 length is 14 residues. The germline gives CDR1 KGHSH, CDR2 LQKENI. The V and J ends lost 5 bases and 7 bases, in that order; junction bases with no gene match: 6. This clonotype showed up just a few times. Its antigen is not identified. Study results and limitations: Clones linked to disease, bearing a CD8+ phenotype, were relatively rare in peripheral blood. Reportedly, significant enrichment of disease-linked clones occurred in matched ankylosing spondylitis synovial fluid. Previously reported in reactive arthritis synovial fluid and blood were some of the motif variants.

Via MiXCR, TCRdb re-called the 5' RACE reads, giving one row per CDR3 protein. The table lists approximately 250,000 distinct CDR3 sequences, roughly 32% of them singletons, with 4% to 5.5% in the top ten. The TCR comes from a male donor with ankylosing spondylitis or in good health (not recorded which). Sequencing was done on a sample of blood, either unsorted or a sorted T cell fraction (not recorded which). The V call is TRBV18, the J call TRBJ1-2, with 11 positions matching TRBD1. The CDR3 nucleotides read TGTGCCAGCTCAAAGGGACAGGGGGAGCCTGGCTACACCTTC. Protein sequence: CASSKGQGEPGYTF.